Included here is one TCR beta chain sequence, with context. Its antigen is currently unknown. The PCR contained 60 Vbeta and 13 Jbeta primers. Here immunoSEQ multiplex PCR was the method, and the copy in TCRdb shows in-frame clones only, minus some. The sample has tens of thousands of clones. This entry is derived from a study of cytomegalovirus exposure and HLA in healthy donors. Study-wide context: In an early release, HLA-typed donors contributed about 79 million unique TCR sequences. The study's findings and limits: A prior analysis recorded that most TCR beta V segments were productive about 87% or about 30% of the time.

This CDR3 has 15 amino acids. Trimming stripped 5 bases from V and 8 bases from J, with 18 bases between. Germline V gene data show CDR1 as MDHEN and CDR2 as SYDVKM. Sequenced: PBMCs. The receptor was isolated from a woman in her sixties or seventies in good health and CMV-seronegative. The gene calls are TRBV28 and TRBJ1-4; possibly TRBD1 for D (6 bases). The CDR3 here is CASSTHTGRGEKLFF. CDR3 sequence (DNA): TGTGCCAGCAGTACCCACACAGGGCGAGGGGAAAAACTGTTTTTT.